A single TCR beta chain is shown here with its context. Its antigen is unknown. These data come from a study of identical twins. The study, taken as a whole, reports: It was cross-sectional statistical analysis, not following the same donors, that the conclusions relied on. Invariant populations such as MAIT and iNKT cells could partly muddle zero-insertion analyses.

V lost 0 bases and J lost 4; bases outside the gene matches: 7. The germline gives CDR1 SGHRS, CDR2 YFSETQ. This CDR3 spans 17 amino acids. Each CDR3 protein gets one entry after TCRdb re-called the 5' RACE reads with MiXCR. The table lists about 450,000 distinct CDR3 sequences, 18% of them singletons. V is TRBV5-1 and J is TRBJ2-1; 10 bases are a match to TRBD2. This TCR derives from a man aged 50 to 59 in good health. Sequencing was carried out using naive T cells sorted from blood. CDR3 bases: TGCGCCAGCAGCTTGGCTAGCGGGAGTTCTTCTTACAATGAGCAGTTCTTC. Translating gives CASSLASGSSSYNEQFF.